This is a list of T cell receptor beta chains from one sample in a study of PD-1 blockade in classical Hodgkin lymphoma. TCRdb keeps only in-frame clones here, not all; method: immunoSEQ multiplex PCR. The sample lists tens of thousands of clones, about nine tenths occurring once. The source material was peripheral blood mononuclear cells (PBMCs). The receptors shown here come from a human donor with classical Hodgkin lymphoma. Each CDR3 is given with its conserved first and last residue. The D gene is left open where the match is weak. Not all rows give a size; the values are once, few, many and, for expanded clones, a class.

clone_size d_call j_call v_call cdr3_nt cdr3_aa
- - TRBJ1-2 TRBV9 TGTGCCAGCAGCGTAGTCGGGGACCCGCGGGGCTACACCTTC CASSVVGDPRGYTF
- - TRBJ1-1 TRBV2 TGTGCCAGCAGTCGGGATATGAACACTGAAGCTTTCTTT CASSRDMNTEAFF
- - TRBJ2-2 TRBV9 TGTGCCAGCAGCCCGACGGGGACCGTGACCGGGGAGCTGTTTTTT CASSPTGTVTGELFF
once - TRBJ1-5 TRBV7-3 TGTGCCAGCACCCCTGGGGTGGGGGATCAGCCCCAGCATTTT CASTPGVGDQPQHF
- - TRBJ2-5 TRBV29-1 TGCAGCGCCAGTCTCTACCAAGAGACCCAGTACTTC CSASLYQETQYF
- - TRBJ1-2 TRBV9 TGTGCCAGCAGCTTTACAGGGAGCTATGGCTACACCTTC CASSFTGSYGYTF
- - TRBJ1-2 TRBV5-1 TGCGCCAGCAGCTTAGACCCCGGTGACTATGGCTACACCTTC CASSLDPGDYGYTF
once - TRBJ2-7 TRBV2 TGTGCCAGCAGTGAAGATTTAGGGAACTACGAGCAGTACTTC CASSEDLGNYEQYF
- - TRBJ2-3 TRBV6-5 TGTGCCAGCGGGGAAGGTTTCACAGATACGCAGTATTTT CASGEGFTDTQYF
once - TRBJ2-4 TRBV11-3 TGTGCCAGCAGTAGGGTAGCCAAAAACATTCAGTACTTC CASSRVAKNIQYF
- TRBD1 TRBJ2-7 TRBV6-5 TGTGCCAGCAGTTTAGTTGGGACAGGAACCTACGAGCAGTACTTC CASSLVGTGTYEQYF